Listed here are 31 T cell receptor beta chains from one sample, sequenced in a study of patients and donors after allogeneic stem cell transplantation. TCRdb reanalysed the RT-PCR reads using MiXCR and keeps one entry per CDR3 protein. The table has 85,000 to 90,000 distinct CDR3 sequences, around 48% seen once. What was sequenced was blood, either unsorted or a sorted T cell fraction (not recorded which). These receptor sequences come from a human donor who was either an allogeneic HSCT recipient or a stem cell or donor lymphocyte infusion donor (not recorded which). It is not recorded whose cells these are; they may come from a transplant donor.

This sequence joins TRBV11-2 and TRBJ1-1, with unresolved D. V dropped 2 bases and J dropped 12 bases, with 13 bases sitting between them. The CDR3 extends over 12 amino acids. Germline V gives CDR1 SGHAT, CDR2 FQNNGV. The CDR3 sequence: CASSLITREPFF. The CDR3 nucleotides read TGTGCCAGCAGCTTAATAACAAGGGAACCTTTCTTT. Full variable domain (missing parts from reference TRBV11-2 and TRBJ1-1): EAGVAQSPRYKIIEKRQSVAFWCNPISGHATLYWYQQILGQGPKLLIQFQNNGVVDDSQLPKDRFSAERLKGVDSTLKIQPAKLEDSAVYLCASSLITREPFFGQGTRLTVV.

The chain uses TRBV11-1 and TRBJ2-1, with TRBD2 matching 11 bases. Germline CDR1 reads SGHAT; CDR2 reads FQDESV (reference sequence). The J segment lost 6 bases and the V segment lost 1 base, leaving 2 bases of the junction unmatched. This CDR3 has 15 amino acids. The CDR3 DNA sequence: TGTGCCAGCAGCTTAGGCACTAGCGGGGGCAATGAGCAGTTCTTC. It codes for CASSLGTSGGNEQFF.

The V and J genes are TRBV9 and TRBJ2-7; 12 positions agree with TRBD2. Germline assignment: CDR1 SGDLS and CDR2 YYNGEE. V trimming: 4 bases; J trimming: 4 bases; junction bases outside the gene matches: 9. The CDR3 runs 16 residues. For the CDR3, the DNA is TGTGCCAGCAGCAAAGACCTAGCGGGAGGGACTTACGAGCAGTACTTC. Translated, it gives CASSKDLAGGTYEQYF.

This clonotype appeared a few times. CDR3 DNA sequence: TGCGCCAGCAGCTTGACCGACAGTTCTGAAGCTTTCTTT. It codes for CASSLTDSSEAFF. The gene calls are TRBV5-1 and TRBJ1-1; weak D call: TRBD1 (5 bases). Germline V gives CDR1 SGHRS, CDR2 YFSETQ. Trimming left V 1 base short and J 6 bases short, with 10 bases between. The CDR3 is 13 residues long.

Points on this clonotype: An end of the junction does not agree with germline; a read error may underlie this. The CDR3 coding sequence is TGTGCCGGCAGCCGCCGGGACAGCCTATATGGCTACACCTTC. Translating gives CAGSRRDSLYGYTF. V and J are TRBV11-2 and TRBJ1-2, with TRBD1 identical over 7 bases. The CDR3 contains 14 residues. The germline V gene encodes CDR1 SGHAT and CDR2 FQNNGV.

This sequence joins TRBV12-3 or TRBV12-4 and TRBJ1-3; 7 nucleotides agree with TRBD1. The CDR3 contains 14 residues. The trim removed 5 bases at V and 3 bases at J, leaving 4 bases unmatched. The CDR3 is CASSPQGGGNTIYF. The DNA for the CDR3 is TGTGCCAGCAGTCCCCAGGGGGGTGGAAACACCATATATTTT.

The genes are TRBV5-1 and TRBJ1-4; D unclear. CDR3 length: 12 amino acids. Per the germline V gene, CDR1 is SGHRS and CDR2 is YFSETQ. V lost 0 bases to trimming and J lost 11 bases, with 8 bases between them. In DNA, the CDR3 is TGCGCCAGCAGCTTGGACGGTGATAAACTGTTTTTT. Its protein is CASSLDGDKLFF.

The rearrangement joins TRBV20-1 to TRBJ1-3, with D unclear. The CDR3 is made up of 11 amino acids. V was trimmed by 6 bases and J by 8 bases, leaving 11 bases between them. Per germline, CDR1 DFQATT and CDR2 SNEGSKA (reference sequence). CDR3 region: CSAPAGYTIYF. CDR3 in DNA: TGCAGTGCCCCTGCGGGCTACACCATATATTTT.

This clonotype was picked up one time. The chain uses TRBV29-1 and TRBJ2-1; 13 nucleotides agree with TRBD2. After removal of 7 bases from V and 7 bases from J, the junction contained 4 bases not matched to a gene. This CDR3 spans 13 amino acids. CDR1 is SQVTM and CDR2 is ANQGSEA in the germline V gene. For the CDR3, the DNA is TGCAGCGCCGGGACTAGCGGGAAAAATGAGCAGTTCTTC. Its translation is CSAGTSGKNEQFF.

The J gene is TRBJ1-5, the V gene TRBV7-2; D is unresolved. Trimming pared 1 base from V and 5 bases from J, leaving 6 bases between. The CDR3 totals 13 residues. CDR1 is SGHTA and CDR2 is FQGNSA in the germline V gene. In DNA form, the CDR3 reads TGTGCCAGCAGCTTAGGGGCGTATCAGCCCCAGCATTTT. This codes for CASSLGAYQPQHF.

The chain is built from TRBV12-3 or TRBV12-4 and TRBJ2-1, with 12 positions matching TRBD2. V lost 5 bases, J lost 6 bases, and 5 bases stayed unmatched. CDR3 length equals 15 residues. The CDR3 sequence is CASSPTSGRSNEQFF. The CDR3 DNA follows: TGTGCCAGCAGTCCTACTAGCGGGAGGTCCAATGAGCAGTTCTTC.

A few counts support this clonotype. The chain couples TRBV4-1 to TRBJ1-1; TRBD1 aligns across 9 bases. Per germline, CDR1 MGHRA and CDR2 YSYEKL. J gave up 5 bases and V 5 bases, and 6 bases lay outside the gene matches. The CDR3 runs 14 residues. CDR3 region: CASSRSGTGTEAFF. CDR3 in DNA: TGCGCCAGCAGCAGATCCGGGACAGGGACTGAAGCTTTCTTT.

The V and J genes are TRBV24-1 and TRBJ1-2, with TRBD1 matching 9 bases. V was pared by 4 bases and J by 8 bases, with 7 bases of the junction left unmatched. The CDR3 contains 14 residues. The germline V gene has CDR1 KGHDR and CDR2 SFDVKD. DNA of the CDR3: TGTGCCACCAGTGACCGGGGACAGGGAAAAGGCTACACCTTC. Its protein product is CATSDRGQGKGYTF.

A single count supports this clonotype. For the CDR3, the DNA is TGCGCCAGCAGCCAAGATGCGATACTAGCGGGAGCACTCTATTCCAATGAGCAGTTCTTC. This encodes CASSQDAILAGALYSNEQFF. The chain couples TRBV4-1 to TRBJ2-1; 11 nucleotides align to TRBD2. The germline CDR1 and CDR2 sequences are MGHRA and YSYEKL. Unmatched junction bases numbered 16, after V lost 0 bases and J lost 6 bases. The CDR3 totals 20 residues.

This clonotype has only one observation. V and J are TRBV12-3 or TRBV12-4 and TRBJ2-7, with D unclear. The V end lost 2 bases, the J end lost 3 bases, and 5 bases lay between the germline ends. The CDR3 has 12 residues. CDR3 protein: CASSLIIYEQYF. CDR3 in DNA: TGTGCCAGCAGTTTAATAATCTACGAGCAGTACTTC.

This clonotype was seen a few times. An end of the junction does not agree with germline; a read error may underlie this. J is TRBJ1-1 and V is TRBV3-1, with a tentative D call TRBD1 (5 bases). The CDR3 contains 17 residues. Germline CDR1 LGHDT, CDR2 YNNKEL (reference sequence). CDR3 in DNA: TGTGCCAGCAGTCTAAAAGCACCGGGACGGCCGAACACTGAGGCTTTCTTT. Protein sequence: CASSLKAPGRPNTEAFF. Supplemented by reference TRBV3-1 and TRBJ1-1, the full variable domain reads DTAVSQTPKYLVTQMGNDKSIKCEQNLGHDTMYWYKQDSKKFLKIMFSYNNKELIINETVPNRFSPKSPDKAHLNLHINSLELGDSAVYFCASSLKAPGRPNTEAFFGQGTRLTVV.

This clonotype was seen only a few times. The chain links TRBV20-1 to TRBJ1-1; a weak D match, TRBD1 (5 bases). The germline gives CDR1 DFQATT, CDR2 SNEGSKA (reference sequence). V lost 5 bases and J lost 0, with 10 bases in between. The CDR3 spans 13 residues. The CDR3 sequence is CSASGGLNTEAFF. CDR3 nucleotide sequence: TGCAGTGCTTCGGGGGGGTTGAACACTGAAGCTTTCTTT.

The rearrangement joins TRBV12-3 or TRBV12-4 to TRBJ1-6; D uncertain. This CDR3 is built from 13 residues. The ends were cut back, 5 bases at V and 10 bases at J, with 12 bases in the middle. CDR3 in DNA: TGTGCCAGCAGTCCTTTGAAGATCTCACCCCTCCACTTT. This encodes CASSPLKISPLHF.

The chain is built from TRBV27 and TRBJ1-5; possibly TRBD1 for D (6 bases). The germline CDR1 and CDR2 sequences are MNHEY and SMNVEV (reference sequence). V shed 0 bases and J shed 7 bases, with 16 bases lying between them. The CDR3 runs to 16 residues. CDR3 region: CASSLSAGFRGQPQHF. The CDR3 coding sequence is TGTGCCAGCAGTTTATCGGCAGGGTTTAGGGGGCAGCCCCAGCATTTT.

There are a few counts of this clonotype. CDR3: CASSALRAGASYNEQFF. The CDR3 DNA follows: TGTGCCAGCAGTGCCCTTAGGGCGGGAGCATCCTACAATGAGCAGTTCTTC. The V gene is TRBV12-3 or TRBV12-4, the J gene TRBJ2-1; 7 bases match TRBD2. Losses at the gene ends were 5 bases for V and 1 base for J; bases not matched to a gene: 11. The CDR3 consists of 17 residues.

The rearrangement uses TRBV6-2 or TRBV6-3 and TRBJ1-5; TRBD1 is a possible D gene (6 bases). The CDR3 sequence is 14 residues long. The germline V gene has CDR1 MNHEY and CDR2 SVGEGT. V lost 1 base, J lost 7 bases, and 11 bases lay in between. The CDR3 DNA reads TGTGCCAGCAGTTACTGGGGGCAGGAGCAGCCCCAGCATTTT. It specifies CASSYWGQEQPQHF.

This clonotype was picked up a small number of times. This chain uses TRBV20-1 with TRBJ1-2; no clear D gene. The CDR3 has 14 amino acids. Germline CDR1 reads DFQATT; CDR2 reads SNEGSKA (reference sequence). The V gene lost 2 bases and the J gene lost 1 base, with 11 bases spanning the gap. The CDR3, as DNA: TGCAGTGCTAGACCTTCTAGTGTTAACTATGGCTACACCTTC. Residues: CSARPSSVNYGYTF.

CDR3 residues: CATSREVFGNQPQHF. As DNA, the CDR3 is TGTGCCACCAGCAGAGAAGTGTTCGGCAATCAGCCCCAGCATTTT. This sequence joins TRBV15 and TRBJ1-5; unclear D gene. V was shortened by 0 bases and J by 2 bases, with 8 bases between the two germline ends. The V gene's germline CDR1 is LNHNV and CDR2 YYDKDF (reference sequence). The CDR3 runs 15 residues.

This CDR3 reads CASSYWGTEAFF. The CDR3 bases are TGTGCCAGCAGTTACTGGGGTACTGAAGCTTTCTTT. The chain combines TRBV6-2 or TRBV6-3 with TRBJ1-1; no firm D call. V dropped 1 base and J dropped 5 bases, with 5 bases sitting between them. CDR1 and CDR2 from the germline V gene are MNHEY and SVGEGT. This CDR3 spans 12 amino acids.

The chain employs TRBV12-3 or TRBV12-4 and TRBJ2-6; D is perhaps TRBD2 (6 bases). The CDR3 totals 12 residues. Trimming cost V 5 bases and J 9 bases, with 8 bases left between them. DNA of the CDR3: TGTGCCAGCAGTAAGGGAGGCAACGTCCTGACTTTC. It codes for CASSKGGNVLTF.

The chain joins TRBV29-1 to TRBJ1-1, with D possibly matching TRBD1 (6 bases). Trimming removed 0 bases from V and 5 bases from J, with 13 bases in between. Germline V gene sequence: CDR1 SQVTM, CDR2 ANQGSEA. The CDR3 extends over 14 amino acids. As DNA, the CDR3 is TGCAGCGTTGAAGATCGGCAGGGGTATACTGAAGCTTTCTTT. The encoded protein is CSVEDRQGYTEAFF.

This clonotype has a handful of counts. This chain connects TRBV9 to TRBJ1-2; 9 nucleotides agree with TRBD1. Germline lookup yields CDR1 SGDLS and CDR2 YYNGEE. This CDR3 is 16 amino acids long. V lost 0 bases and J lost 7; bases outside the gene matches: 10. The CDR3 DNA sequence: TGTGCCAGCAGCGTAGTGTCAAGGACAGGGGTAGGTGGCTACACCTTC. It encodes CASSVVSRTGVGGYTF. The full variable domain, its missing parts supplied by reference TRBV9 and TRBJ1-2, is DSGVTQTPKHLITATGQRVTLRCSPRSGDLSVYWYQQSLDQGLQFLIQYYNGEERAKGNILERFSAQQFPDLHSELNLSSLELGDSALYFCASSVVSRTGVGGYTFGSGTRLTVV.

The V and J genes are TRBV11-2 and TRBJ1-1; D gene ambiguous. The CDR3 runs to 13 residues. V was cut by 2 bases and J by 2 bases, with 6 bases left in between. The V gene's germline CDR1 is SGHAT and CDR2 FQNNGV. The CDR3 bases are TGTGCCAGCAGCTTAATTGCTAACACTGAAGCTTTCTTT. It encodes CASSLIANTEAFF.

This rearrangement joins TRBV20-1 to TRBJ1-5; no firm D call. Germline loops: CDR1 DFQATT, CDR2 SNEGSKA (reference sequence). V was pared by 3 bases and J by 5 bases, with 14 bases between. CDR3 size: 14 residues. The CDR3 sequence: CSASILRGDQPQHF. DNA of the CDR3: TGCAGTGCTAGTATCCTGCGTGGAGATCAGCCCCAGCATTTT.

The rearrangement joins TRBV29-1 to TRBJ2-5, with D possibly matching TRBD1 (6 bases). CDR1 and CDR2 from the germline V gene are SQVTM and ANQGSEA. Trimming stripped 6 bases from V and 2 bases from J, with 7 bases between. The CDR3 runs to 11 residues. The CDR3 DNA is TGCAGCGTAGGACAGCAAGAGACCCAGTACTTC. This gives the protein CSVGQQETQYF.

V gene TRBV19 combines with J gene TRBJ1-1; D is perhaps TRBD1 (5 bases). The CDR3 is 15 amino acids. Germline V gene sequence: CDR1 LNHDA, CDR2 SQIVND (reference sequence). The V end lost 7 bases, the J end lost 1 base, and 16 bases lay between the germline ends. The CDR3 spells CASTLGGFSNTEAFF. The CDR3 nucleotides read TGTGCCAGTACCCTCGGGGGGTTTTCGAACACTGAAGCTTTCTTT.